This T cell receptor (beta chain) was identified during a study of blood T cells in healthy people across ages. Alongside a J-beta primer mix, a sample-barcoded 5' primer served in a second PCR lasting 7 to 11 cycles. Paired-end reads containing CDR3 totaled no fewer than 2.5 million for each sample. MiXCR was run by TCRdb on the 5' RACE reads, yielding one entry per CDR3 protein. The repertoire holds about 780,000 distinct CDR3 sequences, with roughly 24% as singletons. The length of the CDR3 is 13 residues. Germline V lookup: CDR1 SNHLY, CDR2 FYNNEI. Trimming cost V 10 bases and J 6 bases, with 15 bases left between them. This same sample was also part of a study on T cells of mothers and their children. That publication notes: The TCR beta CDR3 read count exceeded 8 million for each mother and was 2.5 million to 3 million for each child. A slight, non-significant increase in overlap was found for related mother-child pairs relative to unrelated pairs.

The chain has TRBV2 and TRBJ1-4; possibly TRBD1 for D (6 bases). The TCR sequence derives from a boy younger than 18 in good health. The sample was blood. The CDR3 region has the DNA TGTGCCACAGCAAGGGGGTCGGATGAAAAACTGTTTTTT. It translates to CATARGSDEKLFF.